A single sample gave rise to the 21 T cell receptor beta chains below, sequenced in a study of OX40 agonist ivuxolimab in advanced cancers. Method: immunoSEQ multiplex PCR; TCRdb's copy keeps in-frame clones and lacks some. There are 80,000 to 100,000 clones in the sample; 94% occur only once, and about 2.4% lies in the top ten. The material was CD4+ or CD8+ T cells sorted from blood, obtained in a trial of the OX40 agonist ivuxolimab. The receptors stem from an adult with an advanced solid tumor such as melanoma, head and neck, liver or kidney cancer.

The chain joins TRBV10-3 to TRBJ2-7; TRBD1 is a possible D gene (5 bases). Trimming left V 2 bases short and J 4 bases short, with 12 bases between. CDR1 and CDR2 (germline): ENHRY, SYGVKD. CDR3 length equals 14 residues. CDR3 in DNA: TGTGCCATCAGTGAGCCAGGACATCTGTACGAGCAGTACTTC. Protein: CAISEPGHLYEQYF.

The CDR3 region is CASSFGNQPQHF. In DNA form, the CDR3 reads TGTGCCAGTAGTTTTGGCAATCAGCCCCAGCATTTT. The rearrangement links TRBV19 to TRBJ1-5; D unresolved. CDR1 LNHDA and CDR2 SQIVND come from the germline V gene (reference sequence). This CDR3 spans 12 amino acids. Trimming left V 5 bases short and J 2 bases short, with 4 bases between.

The chain recombines TRBV14 with TRBJ2-3, with unresolved D. Trimming shortened V by 3 bases and J by 1 base, and 2 bases separated the two germline ends. CDR3 size: 12 residues. Looked up from germline, CDR1 is SGHDN and CDR2 is FVKESK. Here the CDR3 reads CASSHRTDTQYF. For the CDR3, the DNA is TGTGCCAGCAGCCACCGCACAGATACGCAGTATTTT.

This clone was seen once. The chain combines TRBV27 with TRBJ1-5; tentative D call: TRBD1 (5 bases). There are 13 residues in the CDR3. CDR1 and CDR2 from the germline V gene are MNHEY and SMNVEV (reference sequence). V was clipped by 3 bases and J by 6 bases, with 9 bases between them. The DNA of the CDR3 is TGTGCCAGCAGTTTCGGGGGTGCTCAGCCCCAGCATTTT. Protein product: CASSFGGAQPQHF.

The chain joins TRBV9 to TRBJ2-4; D gene unclear. In germline, CDR1 is SGDLS, CDR2 YYNGEE. CDR3 length: 15 amino acids. V was shortened by 0 bases and J by 1 base, with 8 bases between the two germline ends. CDR3 coding DNA: TGTGCCAGCAGCGTAGAAGGACGGGCCAAAAACATTCAGTACTTC. Protein: CASSVEGRAKNIQYF.

This clone was seen just once. The sample carries other DNA sequences with the same CDR3. The chain carries TRBV11-2 and TRBJ2-7; unclear D gene. With 8 bases removed from V and 0 bases from J, the gap between germline ends came to 5 bases. The CDR3 consists of 11 residues. Looked up from germline, CDR1 is SGHAT and CDR2 is FQNNGV. CDR3 residues: CASSSSYEQYF. The CDR3 nucleotides read TGTGCCAGCTCCAGCTCCTACGAGCAGTACTTC.

The genes are TRBV6-5 and TRBJ2-7; 10 positions agree with TRBD1. J lost 5 bases, V lost 5 bases, and 6 bases had no gene match. The germline V gene encodes CDR1 MNHEY and CDR2 SVGAGI. This CDR3 contains 14 residues. DNA of the CDR3: TGTGCCAGCAGTAAGACAGGGGGCTATCACGAGCAGTACTTC. Translated: CASSKTGGYHEQYF.

The chain couples TRBV21-1 to TRBJ2-2; the table's D call of TRBD2 was not tested on the DNA. TRBV21-1 is listed as a pseudogene. The CDR3 length is 18 residues. CDR3 in amino acids: CASSKELIGVSPSGELFF. For the CDR3, the DNA is TGTGCCAGCAGCAAAGAACTAATCGGGGTCAGCCCGAGCGGGGAGCTGTTTTTT.

The V gene is TRBV4-1, the J gene TRBJ2-7; possible D gene TRBD1, 6 bases. There are 14 residues in the CDR3. Germline V lookup: CDR1 MGHRA, CDR2 YSYEKL. Trimming pared 6 bases from V and 2 bases from J, leaving 14 bases between. The CDR3 DNA reads as TGCGCCAGCAGTCCCTCCGAGGGGGCCTACGAGCAGTACTTC. As protein: CASSPSEGAYEQYF.

The genes are TRBV27 and TRBJ2-5, with 13 bases identical to TRBD2. Germline CDR1 is MNHEY and CDR2 is SMNVEV (reference sequence). Trimming at V came to 0 bases and at J to 0 bases, leaving 4 bases not matched to a gene. This CDR3 contains 18 residues. The CDR3 nucleotides read TGTGCCAGCAGTTTATCAAGGACTAGCGGGAGAAACCAAGAGACCCAGTACTTC. This codes for CASSLSRTSGRNQETQYF.

This chain links TRBV7-9 with TRBJ2-2; 7 nucleotides match TRBD2. V lost 6 bases, J lost 7 bases, and 11 bases stayed unmatched. This CDR3 spans 15 amino acids. CDR1 and CDR2 from the germline V gene are SEHNR and FQNEAQ (reference sequence). CDR3: CASSSKRAGVGELFF. For the CDR3, the DNA is TGTGCCAGCAGTTCTAAGCGGGCGGGAGTCGGGGAGCTGTTTTTT.

This clone was detected once. The chain uses TRBV13 and TRBJ2-7; 9 bases agree with TRBD1. After removal of 5 bases from V and 7 bases from J, the junction contained 12 bases not matched to a gene. Germline values: CDR1 PRHDT, CDR2 FYEKMQ (reference sequence). CDR3 size: 15 residues. The CDR3 region has the DNA TGTGCCAGCAGCGGACCGGGACAGGGCCCTAGAGAGCAGTACTTC. Amino acids: CASSGPGQGPREQYF.

This chain uses TRBV29-1 with TRBJ2-7; 7 bases agree with TRBD2. CDR3 length equals 15 residues. Unmatched junction bases numbered 9, after V lost 1 base and J lost 3 bases. The germline V gene encodes CDR1 SQVTM and CDR2 ANQGSEA. Here the CDR3 reads CSVEGDLPGGYEQYF. The CDR3 DNA reads TGCAGCGTTGAAGGGGATCTACCGGGGGGCTACGAGCAGTACTTC.

This chain links TRBV10-3 with TRBJ1-1; no clear D. Germline V gene data show CDR1 as ENHRY and CDR2 as SYGVKD. The V gene lost 0 bases and the J gene lost 0 bases, with 5 bases spanning the gap. The CDR3 loop spans 14 amino acids. CDR3 residues: CAISESTMNTEAFF. The CDR3 bases are TGTGCCATCAGTGAGTCGACCATGAACACTGAAGCTTTCTTT.

The chain uses TRBV9 and TRBJ1-4; D remains unclear. V lost 4 bases, J lost 11 bases, and 18 bases lay in between. Per the germline V gene, CDR1 is SGDLS and CDR2 is YYNGEE. This CDR3 contains 14 residues. The CDR3 here is CASSPRPVSEKLFF. Here the CDR3 DNA reads TGTGCCAGCAGCCCTCGACCGGTGTCTGAGAAACTGTTTTTT.

The rearrangement uses TRBV9 and TRBJ1-1; 9 positions agree with TRBD1. Trimming removed 4 bases from V and 1 base from J; junction bases left unmatched: 5. The germline gives CDR1 SGDLS, CDR2 YYNGEE. The CDR3 consists of 15 residues. CDR3 sequence (DNA): TGTGCCAGCAGCACCCGGACAGGGGAGAACACTGAAGCTTTCTTT. This sequence encodes CASSTRTGENTEAFF.

The chain joins TRBV19 to TRBJ2-7; D is possibly TRBD1 or TRBD2 (5 bases each). Germline V lookup: CDR1 LNHDA, CDR2 SQIVND (reference sequence). The CDR3 has 15 residues. V was pared by 4 bases and J by 1 base, with 14 bases between. CDR3 loop: CASSKDIGISYEQYF. Here the CDR3 DNA reads TGTGCCAGTAGTAAGGACATCGGGATTTCCTACGAGCAGTACTTC.

The rearrangement links TRBV9 to TRBJ2-7; 11 nucleotides align to TRBD2. V was clipped by 0 bases and J by 4 bases; unmatched bases: 9. This CDR3 is built from 17 residues. Germline V gene lookup returns CDR1 SGDLS and CDR2 YYNGEE. The CDR3 nucleotides are TGTGCCAGCAGCGTAGCTAGCGGGAGGCCCAACCCTTACGAGCAGTACTTC. Its translation: CASSVASGRPNPYEQYF.

V is TRBV4-3 and J is TRBJ1-3; 9 bases align to TRBD1. CDR3 length: 21 amino acids. J lost 8 bases, V lost 0 bases, and 23 bases had no gene match. CDR1 is LGHNA, CDR2 YSLEER, per germline. The CDR3, as DNA: TGCGCCAGCAGCCAAGATCAATGGGACAGGGAGGAAAAAGAGGATCGGGACACCATATATTTT. As protein: CASSQDQWDREEKEDRDTIYF.

The chain couples TRBV7-3 to TRBJ1-1, with 7 bases lining up with TRBD1. Germline assignment: CDR1 SGHTA and CDR2 FQGTGA. CDR3 length: 15 amino acids. Trimming removed 6 bases from V and 2 bases from J; junction bases left unmatched: 9. The CDR3 DNA is TGTGCCAGCAGAGAGTCGGGACAGTTAAACACTGAAGCTTTCTTT. As protein: CASRESGQLNTEAFF.

V and J are TRBV30 and TRBJ1-1; 7 nucleotides line up with TRBD1. Germline assignment: CDR1 GTSNPN and CDR2 SVGIG (reference sequence). The V segment lost 0 bases and the J segment 5 bases; nucleotides outside the gene matches: 9. This CDR3 has 15 amino acids. CDR3 residues: CAWSVPRDSTTEAFF. CDR3 sequence (DNA): TGTGCCTGGAGTGTCCCGAGGGACAGTACTACTGAAGCTTTCTTT.